These 32 T cell receptor beta chains came from one sample sequenced in a study of T cell changes during pregnancy in multiple sclerosis. TCRdb keeps only in-frame clones here, not all; method: immunoSEQ multiplex PCR. The sample records approximately 50,000 clones, approximately 95% being singletons. Sequencing was performed on CD4+ T cells from peripheral blood mononuclear cells, taken in the third trimester of pregnancy. Source of these receptors: a female donor with multiple sclerosis, enrolled in a pregnancy study.

The chain is built from TRBV28 and TRBJ1-6, with D maybe TRBD1 (5 bases). This CDR3 is built from 15 residues. Germline V CDR1 and CDR2: MDHEN, SYDVKM. The V end lost 4 bases, the J end lost 5 bases, and 12 bases lay between the germline ends. CDR3 sequence (DNA): TGTGCCAGCAGTTCAGGGCATTGGGATAATTCACCCCTCCACTTT. It translates to CASSSGHWDNSPLHF.

The chain carries TRBV6-1 and TRBJ2-7; no clear D. Trimming shortened V by 7 bases and J by 3 bases, and 7 bases separated the two germline ends. The CDR3 spans 11 residues. Germline V CDR1 and CDR2: MNHNS, SASEGT. The CDR3 nucleotides are TGTGCCAGCACGGTCCTCTACGAGCAGTACTTC. Translation gives CASTVLYEQYF.

The gene calls are TRBV2 and TRBJ1-1, with D perhaps TRBD1 (5 bases). The germline V gene encodes CDR1 SNHLY and CDR2 FYNNEI. The CDR3 totals 13 residues. V was pared by 11 bases and J by 0 bases, with 13 bases between. CDR3 residues: CAGGVHMNTEAFF. For the CDR3, the DNA is TGTGCCGGGGGGGTACATATGAACACTGAAGCTTTCTTT.

The chain links TRBV7-3 to TRBJ2-1; D gene unclear. V lost 2 bases and J lost 5, with 10 bases in between. The germline CDR1 and CDR2 sequences are SGHTA and FQGTGA. CDR3 size: 14 residues. In DNA form, the CDR3 reads TGTGCCAGCAGCTTAGCCGGTGTCCACAATGAGCAGTTCTTC. Its translation: CASSLAGVHNEQFF.

The chain couples TRBV5-4 to TRBJ2-5, with D perhaps matching TRBD2 (6 bases). The CDR3 runs to 16 residues. The germline V gene has CDR1 SGHNT and CDR2 YYREEE (reference sequence). Trimming took off 0 bases at V and 5 bases at J, with 17 bases between the two ends. The CDR3 DNA reads as TGTGCCAGCAGCTTGGCGGGGTCGGGAGTGTGGGAGACCCAGTACTTC. The encoded protein is CASSLAGSGVWETQYF.

This chain uses TRBV27 with TRBJ2-1, with 13 bases matching TRBD2. The CDR3 contains 17 residues. V shed 5 bases, J shed 2 bases, and the junction held 6 bases outside the gene matches. The germline V gene encodes CDR1 MNHEY and CDR2 SMNVEV (reference sequence). The CDR3: CASSVSTSGRPYNEQFF. The CDR3 nucleotides are TGTGCCAGCAGTGTTTCGACTAGCGGGAGGCCCTACAATGAGCAGTTCTTC.

This chain connects TRBV7-2 to TRBJ1-2; D may be TRBD1 (5 bases). Trimming removed 6 bases at V and 0 bases at J, with 20 bases between. Germline CDR1 SGHTA, CDR2 FQGNSA. This CDR3 spans 17 amino acids. The CDR3 loop reads CASSSGVMAATNYGYTF. The CDR3 DNA is TGTGCCAGCAGTTCGGGGGTAATGGCAGCCACTAACTATGGCTACACCTTC.

The V gene is TRBV15, the J gene TRBJ2-7; the match to TRBD2 covers 7 bases. CDR1 and CDR2 (germline): LNHNV, YYDKDF (reference sequence). The CDR3 extends over 15 amino acids. V dropped 8 bases and J dropped 0; count of bases not matched to a gene: 10. The CDR3 bases are TGTGCCACCTCAGACGGGAGCGGGAACTCCTACGAGCAGTACTTC. As protein: CATSDGSGNSYEQYF.

The chain is built from TRBV10-3 and TRBJ2-1, with unresolved D. Trimming pared 11 bases from V and 0 bases from J, leaving 14 bases between. Germline V gives CDR1 ENHRY, CDR2 SYGVKD. This CDR3 has 14 amino acids. As DNA, the CDR3 is TGTGCCTTTTCCTCTGACACCTCCTACAATGAGCAGTTCTTC. Its translation: CAFSSDTSYNEQFF.

This chain connects TRBV5-4 to TRBJ2-1; 9 bases line up with TRBD2. The CDR3 sequence is 18 residues long. Germline V gene lookup returns CDR1 SGHNT and CDR2 YYREEE (reference sequence). V trimming: 4 bases; J trimming: 5 bases; junction bases outside the gene matches: 16. The CDR3 DNA reads as TGTGCCAGCAGCCCCGACTTAAATAGACTAGCGGCTAACAATGAGCAGTTCTTC. Protein product: CASSPDLNRLAANNEQFF.

The V gene is TRBV5-4, the J gene TRBJ1-2; D ambiguous. V lost 3 bases to trimming and J lost 8 bases, with 26 bases between them. The CDR3 is 17 amino acids. Germline CDR1 SGHNT, CDR2 YYREEE (reference sequence). In DNA, the CDR3 is TGTGCCAGCAGCTCAGCGGTGGGTGGCAGGAAGGGATTCGGCTACACCTTC. Its translation: CASSSAVGGRKGFGYTF.

This clone appeared once. CDR3 nucleotide sequence: TGTGCCAGCAGCCTAAAGACGTCAGGGGGGCAAGAGACCCAGTACTTC. Its translation: CASSLKTSGGQETQYF. The rearrangement joins TRBV7-2 to TRBJ2-5; D is perhaps TRBD1 (7 bases). Germline assignment: CDR1 SGHTA and CDR2 FQGNSA. This CDR3 has 16 amino acids. V lost 5 bases and J 2 bases, leaving 18 bases between the germline ends.

The V gene is TRBV28, the J gene TRBJ1-2; D unresolved. This CDR3 is 15 amino acids long. Trimming removed 1 base from V and 6 bases from J, with 15 bases in between. The germline gives CDR1 MDHEN, CDR2 SYDVKM. The CDR3 region is CASSLSTPGLDGYTF. The DNA for the CDR3 is TGTGCCAGCAGTTTATCTACCCCTGGGCTCGATGGCTACACCTTC.

The chain employs TRBV6-5 and TRBJ1-2; a possible D gene is TRBD1 (5 bases). V lost 2 bases, J lost 7 bases, and 8 bases lay in between. Germline V gives CDR1 MNHEY, CDR2 SVGAGI. The CDR3 runs 12 residues. CDR3 sequence: CASSYGGGGYTF. CDR3 DNA: TGTGCCAGCAGTTACGGGGGGGGTGGCTACACCTTC.

This rearrangement joins TRBV7-9 to TRBJ1-1, with 9 bases aligning to TRBD1. The CDR3 runs 13 residues. Trimming cost V 6 bases and J 11 bases; bases outside gene matches: 10. Germline CDR1 SEHNR, CDR2 FQNEAQ (reference sequence). DNA of the CDR3: TGTGCCAGCAGTTTGGACAGGGGCAACGAGGCTTTCTTT. Amino acids: CASSLDRGNEAFF.

The chain couples TRBV19 to TRBJ1-2; 9 bases align to TRBD1. V dropped 1 base and J dropped 8; count of bases not matched to a gene: 5. This CDR3 has 14 residues. CDR1 and CDR2 from the germline V gene are LNHDA and SQIVND (reference sequence). The CDR3 DNA reads TGTGCCAGTAGTATAGGCGACAGGGGGTCCGGCTACACCTTC. Translation gives CASSIGDRGSGYTF. The variable domain in full, completed from reference TRBV19 and TRBJ1-2, reads DGGITQSPKYLFRKEGQNVTLSCEQNLNHDAMYWYRQDPGQGLRLIYYSQIVNDFQKGDIAEGYSVSREKKESFPLTVTSAQKNPTAFYLCASSIGDRGSGYTFGSGTRLTVV.

This clone was seen once. J is TRBJ1-1 and V is TRBV4-2; D not certain. The V end was cut by 1 base, the J end by 3 bases, with 12 bases between. Germline V lookup: CDR1 LGHNA, CDR2 YNFKEQ. CDR3 length: 15 amino acids. The CDR3 sequence is CASSQATGGYTEAFF. In nucleotides, the CDR3 is TGTGCCAGCAGCCAAGCTACGGGCGGGTACACTGAAGCTTTCTTT.

The table lists this clone with a count of one. The rearrangement links TRBV9 to TRBJ2-7, with 8 nucleotides matching TRBD2. The germline V gene has CDR1 SGDLS and CDR2 YYNGEE. Trimming at V came to 0 bases and at J to 7 bases, leaving 9 bases not matched to a gene. This CDR3 has 15 amino acids. CDR3 region: CASSVAPGGPSEQYF. The CDR3 nucleotides are TGTGCCAGCAGCGTAGCACCGGGGGGGCCTAGTGAGCAGTACTTC.

V and J are TRBV9 and TRBJ1-1; D possibly corresponds to TRBD1 (5 bases). This CDR3 is 15 amino acids long. Trimming left V 0 bases short and J 8 bases short, with 17 bases between. Germline CDR1 SGDLS, CDR2 YYNGEE. The CDR3 here is CASSVDGQGSVEAFF. In DNA, the CDR3 is TGTGCCAGCAGCGTAGACGGGCAGGGCTCCGTCGAAGCTTTCTTT.

As DNA, the CDR3 is TGTGCCAGCAGCAATTCGGGACGTGTGGGGGGAGACTACGAGCAGTACTTC. Translated, it gives CASSNSGRVGGDYEQYF. This sequence joins TRBV21-1 and TRBJ2-7; the DNA was not compared with TRBD2, the D call given in the table. TRBV21-1 is listed as a pseudogene. The CDR3 consists of 17 residues.

The genes are TRBV4-1 and TRBJ2-5; 9 nucleotides match TRBD2. Germline lookup yields CDR1 MGHRA and CDR2 YSYEKL. Unmatched junction bases numbered 10, after V lost 0 bases and J lost 5 bases. CDR3 length: 17 amino acids. The CDR3 spells CASSQEAAGGSQETQYF. CDR3 nucleotides: TGCGCCAGCAGCCAAGAGGCAGCGGGGGGAAGTCAGGAGACCCAGTACTTC.

Written as DNA, the CDR3 is TGCAGTGTTTCTAGCGTAGATACGCAGTATTTT. It specifies CSVSSVDTQYF. The chain is built from TRBV20-1 and TRBJ2-3; tentatively, D is TRBD2 (6 bases). Germline V gene sequence: CDR1 DFQATT, CDR2 SNEGSKA (reference sequence). The CDR3 length is 11 residues. V was shortened by 7 bases and J by 5 bases, with 10 bases between the two germline ends.

The chain is built from TRBV19 and TRBJ1-4, with 9 bases aligning to TRBD1. The CDR3 covers 18 residues. The junction had 15 bases not matched to a gene; V was cut back by 5 bases and J by 5 bases. Germline CDR1 is LNHDA and CDR2 is SQIVND (reference sequence). In DNA, the CDR3 is TGTGCCAGTAGTCTCCTGGGGGACAGGGATCCTCAAAATGAAAAACTGTTTTTT. Its translation is CASSLLGDRDPQNEKLFF.

The chain joins TRBV19 to TRBJ1-2; D remains ambiguous. The germline V gene encodes CDR1 LNHDA and CDR2 SQIVND (reference sequence). The CDR3 runs 12 residues. Trimming left V 10 bases short and J 4 bases short, with 13 bases between. This CDR3 is CATNSFGYGYTF. Here the CDR3 DNA reads TGTGCCACCAACTCCTTCGGCTATGGCTACACCTTC.

The chain recombines TRBV2 with TRBJ1-4; D is possibly TRBD1 (5 bases). The V end lost 5 bases, the J end lost 8 bases, and 15 bases lay between the germline ends. This CDR3 has 14 residues. CDR1 is SNHLY, CDR2 FYNNEI, per germline. As DNA, the CDR3 is TGTGCCAGCAGTATAGGGCAGGGTAGGGAAAAACTGTTTTTT. Translating gives CASSIGQGREKLFF.

V usage is TRBV28 and J usage is TRBJ2-5, with 9 bases matching TRBD2. Per germline, CDR1 MDHEN and CDR2 SYDVKM. The CDR3 sequence is 15 residues long. The V segment lost 5 bases and the J segment 5 bases; nucleotides outside the gene matches: 9. CDR3 sequence (DNA): TGTGCCAGCAGTCCGGGGCGGGGGGGAGCGGAGACCCAGTACTTC. Protein product: CASSPGRGGAETQYF.

Only one count was recorded for this clone. In DNA form, the CDR3 reads TGCAGCGCTATACCGGGGACACCCACGACTGAAGCTTTCTTT. It encodes CSAIPGTPTTEAFF. The J gene is TRBJ1-1, the V gene TRBV29-1, with D tentatively TRBD1 (6 bases). This CDR3 has 14 residues. Germline loops: CDR1 SQVTM, CDR2 ANQGSEA. Trimming shortened V by 7 bases and J by 5 bases, and 20 bases separated the two germline ends.

CDR3 in amino acids: CASSFRPDIANYGYTF. The CDR3 coding sequence is TGTGCCAGCAGCTTTCGTCCTGACATCGCTAACTATGGCTACACCTTC. The V and J genes are TRBV11-2 and TRBJ1-2, with D hard to call. V lost 3 bases and J 0 bases, leaving 14 bases between the germline ends. Germline V gene sequence: CDR1 SGHAT, CDR2 FQNNGV. The CDR3 is 16 residues long.

There are a few counts of this clone. The chain has TRBV7-2 and TRBJ1-5; D perhaps matches TRBD1 (6 bases). Germline CDR1 is SGHTA and CDR2 is FQGNSA. CDR3 size: 14 residues. The V end lost 5 bases, the J end lost 4 bases, and 12 bases lay between the germline ends. CDR3 residues: CASSGKTGNQPQHF. The CDR3 coding sequence is TGTGCCAGCAGCGGCAAGACAGGAAATCAGCCCCAGCATTTT.

The chain recombines TRBV6-5 with TRBJ1-4; D uncertain. The germline V gene encodes CDR1 MNHEY and CDR2 SVGAGI. The V gene lost 0 bases and the J gene lost 8 bases, with 13 bases spanning the gap. This CDR3 spans 15 amino acids. CDR3 DNA: TGTGCCAGCAGTTACTCGGGGAGGGCCCAAGAAAAACTGTTTTTT. Its protein is CASSYSGRAQEKLFF.

V gene TRBV6-5 combines with J gene TRBJ2-7; 8 bases fit TRBD2. The V and J ends lost 5 bases and 2 bases, in that order; junction bases with no gene match: 5. The CDR3 is 14 residues long. Per the germline V gene, CDR1 is MNHEY and CDR2 is SVGAGI. CDR3 coding DNA: TGTGCCAGCAGTAATAGCGGGACTGCCTACGAGCAGTACTTC. This sequence encodes CASSNSGTAYEQYF.

This chain connects TRBV7-6 to TRBJ1-2; D remains ambiguous. The CDR3 runs to 14 residues. The V and J ends lost 2 bases and 5 bases respectively, with 12 bases between them. Germline values: CDR1 SGHVS, CDR2 FNYEAQ. CDR3: CASSLLGQSYGYTF. The CDR3 DNA reads TGTGCCAGCAGCTTACTTGGGCAGTCTTATGGCTACACCTTC.